The 2 T cell receptor beta chains presented below share a single source sample, sequenced in a study of identical twins. TCRdb re-derived calls from the 5' RACE reads in MiXCR, one entry per CDR3 protein. The sample lists 650,000 to 800,000 distinct CDR3 sequences; roughly 8% were seen once. The sample also formed part of further work on yellow fever vaccine responses in identical twins.

Input material: PBMCs. These receptors all come from a young woman in good health.

This clonotype has more than one count but fewer than ten. This chain joins TRBV6-2 or TRBV6-3 and TRBJ2-1; 10 nucleotides align to TRBD2. Germline V lookup: CDR1 MNHEY, CDR2 SVGEGT. CDR3 length: 15 amino acids. The J segment lost 5 bases and the V segment lost 5 bases, leaving 6 bases of the junction unmatched. The CDR3: CASSPAGGEHNEQFF. In DNA form, the CDR3 reads TGTGCCAGCAGTCCAGCGGGAGGGGAACACAATGAGCAGTTCTTC.

This clonotype was observed many times. The chain couples TRBV6-1 to TRBJ2-1; TRBD2 might be the D (5 bases). This CDR3 region has 13 residues. Germline V gene sequence: CDR1 MNHNS, CDR2 SASEGT. V was trimmed by 10 bases and J by 9 bases, leaving 19 bases between them. DNA of the CDR3: TGTGCCACCAAGGGTGGGGAGATGGGTGAGCAGTTCTTC. Residues: CATKGGEMGEQFF.